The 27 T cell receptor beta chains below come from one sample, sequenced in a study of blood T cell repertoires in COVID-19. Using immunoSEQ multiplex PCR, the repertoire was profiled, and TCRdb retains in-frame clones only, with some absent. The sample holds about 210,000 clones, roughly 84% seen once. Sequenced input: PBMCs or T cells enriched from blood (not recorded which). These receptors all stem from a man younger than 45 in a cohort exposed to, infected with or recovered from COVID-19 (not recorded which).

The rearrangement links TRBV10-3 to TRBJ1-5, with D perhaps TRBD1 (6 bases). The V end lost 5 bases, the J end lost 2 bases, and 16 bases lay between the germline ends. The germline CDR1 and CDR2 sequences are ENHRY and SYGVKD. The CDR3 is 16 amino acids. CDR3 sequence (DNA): TGTGCCATCAGTCAAATGGGGGGGCGAGGCAATCAGCCCCAGCATTTT. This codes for CAISQMGGRGNQPQHF.

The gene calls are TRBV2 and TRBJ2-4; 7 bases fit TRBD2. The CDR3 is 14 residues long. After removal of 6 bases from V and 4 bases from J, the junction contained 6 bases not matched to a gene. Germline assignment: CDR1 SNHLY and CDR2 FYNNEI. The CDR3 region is CASRGLSGKNIQYF. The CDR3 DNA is TGTGCCAGCAGGGGACTATCGGGAAAAAACATTCAGTACTTC.

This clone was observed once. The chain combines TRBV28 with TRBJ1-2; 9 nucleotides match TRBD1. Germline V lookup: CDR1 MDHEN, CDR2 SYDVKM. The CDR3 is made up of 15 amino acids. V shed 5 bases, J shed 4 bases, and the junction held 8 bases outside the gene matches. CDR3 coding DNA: TGTGCCAGCAGTGTCCCCGGGACAGGGATCTATGGCTACACCTTC. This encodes CASSVPGTGIYGYTF.

Here the CDR3 DNA reads TGCGCCAGCAGCTTGCGGGAGGGCCTGGAGCAGTTCTTC. It codes for CASSLREGLEQFF. The chain recombines TRBV5-1 with TRBJ2-1; TRBD2 matches at 8 bases. The trim removed 1 base at V and 10 bases at J, leaving 4 bases unmatched. This CDR3 has 13 amino acids. Germline lookup yields CDR1 SGHRS and CDR2 YFSETQ.

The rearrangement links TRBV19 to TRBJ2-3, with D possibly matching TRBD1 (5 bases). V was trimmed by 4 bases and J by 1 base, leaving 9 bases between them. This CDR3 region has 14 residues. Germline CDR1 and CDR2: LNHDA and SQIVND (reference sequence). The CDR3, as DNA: TGTGCCAGTAGTAACCAGGGCGGCACAGATACGCAGTATTTT. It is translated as CASSNQGGTDTQYF.

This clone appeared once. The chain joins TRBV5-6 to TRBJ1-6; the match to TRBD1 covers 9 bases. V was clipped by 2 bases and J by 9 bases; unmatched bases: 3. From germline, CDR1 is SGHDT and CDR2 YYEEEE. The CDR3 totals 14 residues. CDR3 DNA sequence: TGTGCCAGCAGCTTACAGGGGGCGAGTTCACCCCTCCACTTT. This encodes CASSLQGASSPLHF.

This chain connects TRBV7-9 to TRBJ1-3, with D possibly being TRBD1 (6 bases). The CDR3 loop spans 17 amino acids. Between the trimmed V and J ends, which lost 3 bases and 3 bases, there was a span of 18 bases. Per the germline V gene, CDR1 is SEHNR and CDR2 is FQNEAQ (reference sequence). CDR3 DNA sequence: TGTGCCAGCAGCTTCCGGGGGCGGGGGCTCGGTGGAAACACCATATATTTT. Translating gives CASSFRGRGLGGNTIYF.

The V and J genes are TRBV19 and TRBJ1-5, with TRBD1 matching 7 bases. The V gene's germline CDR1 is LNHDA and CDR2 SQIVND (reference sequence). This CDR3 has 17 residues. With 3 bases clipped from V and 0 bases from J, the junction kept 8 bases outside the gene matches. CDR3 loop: CASSIGKTGTSNQPQHF. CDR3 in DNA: TGTGCCAGTAGTATTGGGAAGACAGGGACTAGCAATCAGCCCCAGCATTTT.

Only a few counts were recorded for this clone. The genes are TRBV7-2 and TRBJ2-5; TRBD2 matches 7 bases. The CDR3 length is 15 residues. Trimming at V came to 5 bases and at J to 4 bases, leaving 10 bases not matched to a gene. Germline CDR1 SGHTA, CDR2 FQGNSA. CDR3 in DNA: TGTGCCAGCAGCCCAGGGAGGGTCCAAGGAGAGACCCAGTACTTC. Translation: CASSPGRVQGETQYF.

The CDR3 spells CATTGTSGSNTGELFF. CDR3 DNA: TGTGCCACCACCGGGACTAGCGGATCGAACACCGGGGAGCTGTTTTTT. The chain employs TRBV24-1 and TRBJ2-2, with 11 bases aligning to TRBD2. The CDR3 has 16 residues. Trimming at V came to 8 bases and at J to 0 bases, leaving 4 bases not matched to a gene. CDR1 is KGHDR, CDR2 SFDVKD, per germline.

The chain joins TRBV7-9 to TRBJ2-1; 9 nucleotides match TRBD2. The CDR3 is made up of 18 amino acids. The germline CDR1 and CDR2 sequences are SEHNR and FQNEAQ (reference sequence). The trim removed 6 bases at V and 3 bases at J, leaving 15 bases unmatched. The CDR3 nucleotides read TGTGCCAGCAGATTTAGCGGGAGCGGGCTAGAAGGCTACAATGAGCAGTTCTTC. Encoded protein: CASRFSGSGLEGYNEQFF.

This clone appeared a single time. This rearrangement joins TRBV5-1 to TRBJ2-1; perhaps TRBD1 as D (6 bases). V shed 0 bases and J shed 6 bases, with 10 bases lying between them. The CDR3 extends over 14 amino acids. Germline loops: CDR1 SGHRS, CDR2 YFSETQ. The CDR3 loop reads CASSLGTAVNEQFF. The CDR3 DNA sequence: TGCGCCAGCAGCTTGGGGACAGCAGTCAATGAGCAGTTCTTC.

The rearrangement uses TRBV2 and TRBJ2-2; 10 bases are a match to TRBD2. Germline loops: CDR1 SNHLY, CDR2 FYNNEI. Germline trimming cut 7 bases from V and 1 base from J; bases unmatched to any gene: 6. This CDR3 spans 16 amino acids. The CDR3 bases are TGTGCCAGCAAAAAGCGACTAGCGGGGAACACCGGGGAGCTGTTTTTT. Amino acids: CASKKRLAGNTGELFF.

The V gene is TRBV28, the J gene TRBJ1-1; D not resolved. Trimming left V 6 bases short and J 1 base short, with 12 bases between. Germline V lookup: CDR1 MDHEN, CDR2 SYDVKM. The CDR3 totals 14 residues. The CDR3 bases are TGTGCCAGCAGAAGATACACCTCGAACACTGAAGCTTTCTTT. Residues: CASRRYTSNTEAFF.

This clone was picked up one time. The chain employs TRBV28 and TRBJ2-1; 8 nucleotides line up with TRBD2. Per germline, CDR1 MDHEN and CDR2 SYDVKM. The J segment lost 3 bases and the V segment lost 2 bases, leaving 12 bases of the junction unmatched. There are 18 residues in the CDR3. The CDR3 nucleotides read TGTGCCAGCAGTTTAGTACGGGGGGGGATAGACGTCTACAATGAGCAGTTCTTC. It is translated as CASSLVRGGIDVYNEQFF.

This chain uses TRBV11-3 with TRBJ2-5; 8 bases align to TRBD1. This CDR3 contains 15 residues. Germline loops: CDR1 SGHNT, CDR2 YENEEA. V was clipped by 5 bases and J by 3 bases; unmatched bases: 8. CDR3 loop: CASSISGTGEETQYF. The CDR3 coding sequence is TGTGCCAGCAGCATATCCGGGACAGGAGAAGAGACCCAGTACTTC. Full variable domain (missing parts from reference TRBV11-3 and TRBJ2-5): EAGVVQSPRYKIIEKKQPVAFWCNPISGHNTLYWYLQNLGQGPELLIRYENEEAVDDSQLPKDRFSAERLKGVDSTLKIQPAELGDSAVYLCASSISGTGEETQYFGPGTRLLVL.

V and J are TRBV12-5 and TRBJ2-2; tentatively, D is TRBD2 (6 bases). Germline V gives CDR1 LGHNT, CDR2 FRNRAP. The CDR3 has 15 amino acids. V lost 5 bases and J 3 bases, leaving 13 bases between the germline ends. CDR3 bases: TGTGCTAGTGGTATCGGGACTCATGACACCGGGGAGCTGTTTTTT. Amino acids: CASGIGTHDTGELFF.

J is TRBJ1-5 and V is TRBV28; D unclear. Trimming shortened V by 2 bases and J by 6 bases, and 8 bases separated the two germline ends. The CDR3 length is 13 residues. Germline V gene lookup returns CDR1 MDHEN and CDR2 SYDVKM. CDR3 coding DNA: TGTGCCAGCAGTTTAGGAGTGGTTCAGCCCCAGCATTTT. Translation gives CASSLGVVQPQHF.

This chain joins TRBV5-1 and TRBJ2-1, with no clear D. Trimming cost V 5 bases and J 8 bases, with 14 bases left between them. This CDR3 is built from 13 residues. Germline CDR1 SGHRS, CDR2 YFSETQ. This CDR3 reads CASRSNPEDEQFF. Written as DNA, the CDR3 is TGCGCCAGCAGATCAAACCCCGAGGATGAGCAGTTCTTC.

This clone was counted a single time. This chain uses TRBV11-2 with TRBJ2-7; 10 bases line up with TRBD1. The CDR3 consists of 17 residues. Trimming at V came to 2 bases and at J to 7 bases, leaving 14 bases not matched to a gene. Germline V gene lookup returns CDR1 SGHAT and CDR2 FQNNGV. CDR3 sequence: CASSLTPQTGGAREQYF. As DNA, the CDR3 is TGTGCCAGCAGCTTAACCCCACAGACAGGGGGCGCGAGGGAGCAGTACTTC.

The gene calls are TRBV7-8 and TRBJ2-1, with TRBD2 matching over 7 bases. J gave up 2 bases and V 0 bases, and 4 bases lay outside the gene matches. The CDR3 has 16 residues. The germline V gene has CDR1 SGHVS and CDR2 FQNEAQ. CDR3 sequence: CASSLAPSGTYNEQFF. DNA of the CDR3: TGTGCCAGCAGCTTAGCGCCTAGCGGCACCTACAATGAGCAGTTCTTC.

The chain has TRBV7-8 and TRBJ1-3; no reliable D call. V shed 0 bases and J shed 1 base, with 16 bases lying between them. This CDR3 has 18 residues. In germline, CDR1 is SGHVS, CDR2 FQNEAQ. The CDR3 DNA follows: TGTGCCAGCAGCTTAGCGAGGGTCGTCTCCAGGTCTGGAAACACCATATATTTT. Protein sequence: CASSLARVVSRSGNTIYF.

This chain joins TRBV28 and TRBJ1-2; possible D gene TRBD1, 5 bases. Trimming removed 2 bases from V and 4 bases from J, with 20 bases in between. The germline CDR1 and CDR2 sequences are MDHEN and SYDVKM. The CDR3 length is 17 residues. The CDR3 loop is CASSLTKNAGRSYGYTF. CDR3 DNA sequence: TGTGCCAGCAGTTTAACAAAAAACGCGGGACGGAGCTATGGCTACACCTTC.

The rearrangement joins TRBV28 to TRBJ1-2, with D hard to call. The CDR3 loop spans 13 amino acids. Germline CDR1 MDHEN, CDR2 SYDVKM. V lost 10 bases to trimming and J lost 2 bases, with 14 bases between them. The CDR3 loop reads CAIHIPGNYGYTF. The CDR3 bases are TGTGCCATCCACATCCCCGGGAACTATGGCTACACCTTC.

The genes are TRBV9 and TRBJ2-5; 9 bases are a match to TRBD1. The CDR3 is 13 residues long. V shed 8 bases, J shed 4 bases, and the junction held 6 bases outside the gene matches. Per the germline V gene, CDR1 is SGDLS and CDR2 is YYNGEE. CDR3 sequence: CASTGGAGETQYF. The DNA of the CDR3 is TGTGCCAGTACAGGGGGCGCGGGAGAGACCCAGTACTTC. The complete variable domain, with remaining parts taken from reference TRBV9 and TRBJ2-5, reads DSGVTQTPKHLITATGQRVTLRCSPRSGDLSVYWYQQSLDQGLQFLIQYYNGEERAKGNILERFSAQQFPDLHSELNLSSLELGDSALYFCASTGGAGETQYFGPGTRLLVL.

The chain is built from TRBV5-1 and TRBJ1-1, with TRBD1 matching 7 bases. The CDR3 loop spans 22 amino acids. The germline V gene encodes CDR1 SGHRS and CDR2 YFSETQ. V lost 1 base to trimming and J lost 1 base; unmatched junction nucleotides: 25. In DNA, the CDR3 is TGCGCCAGCAGCTTGATCGGCCGAGCGCTGGTAGGGACAGTAAGGCAGAACACTGAAGCTTTCTTT. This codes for CASSLIGRALVGTVRQNTEAFF.

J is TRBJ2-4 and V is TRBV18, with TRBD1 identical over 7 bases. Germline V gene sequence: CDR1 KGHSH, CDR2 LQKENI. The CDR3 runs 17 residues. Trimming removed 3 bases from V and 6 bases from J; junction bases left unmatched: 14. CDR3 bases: TGTGCCAGCTCACCGGCTAGCCGGGACAGTGTTGTAAACATTCAGTACTTC. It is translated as CASSPASRDSVVNIQYF.